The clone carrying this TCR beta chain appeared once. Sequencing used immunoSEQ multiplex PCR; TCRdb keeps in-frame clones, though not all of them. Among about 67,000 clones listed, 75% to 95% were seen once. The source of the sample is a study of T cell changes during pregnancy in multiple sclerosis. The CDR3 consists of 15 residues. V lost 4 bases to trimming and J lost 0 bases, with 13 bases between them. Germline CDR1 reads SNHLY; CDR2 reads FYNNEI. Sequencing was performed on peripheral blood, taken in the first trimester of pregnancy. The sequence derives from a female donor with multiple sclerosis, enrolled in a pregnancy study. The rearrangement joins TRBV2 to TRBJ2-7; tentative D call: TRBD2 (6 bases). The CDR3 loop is CASSAAGLSSYEQYF. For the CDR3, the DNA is TGTGCCAGCAGTGCTGCGGGACTGAGCTCCTACGAGCAGTACTTC.